This entry features one TCR beta chain sequence. What it binds is not known. These data originate in a study of response to subunit inactivated influenza vaccine. Findings and limits, study-wide: The authors offered the suggestion that each seasonal influenza vaccination recruits few new T cells.

One entry per CDR3 protein, called by TCRdb with MiXCR from the RT-PCR reads. The table shows hundreds of thousands of distinct CDR3 sequences, with 15% to 18% occurring only once. This receptor was taken from a middle-aged man who received an inactivated influenza vaccine. The specimen was PBMCs from blood, collected about 13 days after vaccination.

The CDR3 reads CASSGDSQSGPQHF. CDR3 bases: TGTGCCAGCAGCGGGGACAGCCAGAGTGGGCCCCAGCATTTT. The genes are TRBV2 and TRBJ1-5, with 7 bases fitting TRBD1. The trim removed 6 bases at V and 9 bases at J, leaving 11 bases unmatched. CDR1 and CDR2 from the germline V gene are SNHLY and FYNNEI. This CDR3 is 14 amino acids long.